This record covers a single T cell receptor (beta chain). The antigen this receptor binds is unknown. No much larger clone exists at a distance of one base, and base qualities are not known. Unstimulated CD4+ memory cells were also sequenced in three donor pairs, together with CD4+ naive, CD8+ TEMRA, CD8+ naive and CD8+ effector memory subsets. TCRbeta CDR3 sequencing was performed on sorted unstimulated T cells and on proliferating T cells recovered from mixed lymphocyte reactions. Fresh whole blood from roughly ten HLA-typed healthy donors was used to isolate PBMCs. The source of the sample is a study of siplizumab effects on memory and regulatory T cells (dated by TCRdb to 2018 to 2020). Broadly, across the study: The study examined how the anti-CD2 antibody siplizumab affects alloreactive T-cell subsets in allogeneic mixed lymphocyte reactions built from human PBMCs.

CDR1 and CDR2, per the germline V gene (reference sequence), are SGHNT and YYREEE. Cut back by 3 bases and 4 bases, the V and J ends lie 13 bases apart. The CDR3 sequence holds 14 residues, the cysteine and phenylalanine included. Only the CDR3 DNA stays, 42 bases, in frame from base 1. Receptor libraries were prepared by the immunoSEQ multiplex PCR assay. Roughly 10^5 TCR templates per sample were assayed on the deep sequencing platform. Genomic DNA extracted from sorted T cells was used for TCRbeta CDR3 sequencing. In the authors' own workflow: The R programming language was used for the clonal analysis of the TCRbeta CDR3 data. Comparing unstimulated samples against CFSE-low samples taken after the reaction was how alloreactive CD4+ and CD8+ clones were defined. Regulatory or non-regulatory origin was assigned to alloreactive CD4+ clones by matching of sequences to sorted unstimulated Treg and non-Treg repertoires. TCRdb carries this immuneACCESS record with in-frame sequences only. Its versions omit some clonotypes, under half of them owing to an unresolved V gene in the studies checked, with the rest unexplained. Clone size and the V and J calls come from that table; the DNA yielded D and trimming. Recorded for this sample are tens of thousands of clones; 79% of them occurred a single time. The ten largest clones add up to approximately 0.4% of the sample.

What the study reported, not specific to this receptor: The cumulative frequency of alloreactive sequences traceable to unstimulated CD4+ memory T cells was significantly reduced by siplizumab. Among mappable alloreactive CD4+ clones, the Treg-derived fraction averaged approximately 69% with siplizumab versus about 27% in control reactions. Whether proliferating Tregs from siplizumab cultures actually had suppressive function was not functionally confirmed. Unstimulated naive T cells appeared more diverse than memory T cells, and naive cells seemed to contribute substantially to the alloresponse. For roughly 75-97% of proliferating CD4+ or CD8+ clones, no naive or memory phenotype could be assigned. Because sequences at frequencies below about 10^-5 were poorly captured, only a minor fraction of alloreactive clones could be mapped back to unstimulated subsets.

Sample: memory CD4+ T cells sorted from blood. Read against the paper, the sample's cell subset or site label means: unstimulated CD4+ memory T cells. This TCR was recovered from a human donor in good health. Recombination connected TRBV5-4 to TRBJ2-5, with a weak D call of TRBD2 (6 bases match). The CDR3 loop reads CASSWRAGRETQYF. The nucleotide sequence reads TGTGCCAGCAGCTGGAGGGCGGGTCGAGAGACCCAGTACTTC.